The 31 T cell receptor beta chains listed next were all sequenced from one sample in a study of T cells in Graves' hyperthyroidism and ophthalmopathy. Amplification targeted TCR beta CDR3 regions from RNA transcripts. HTBI primers were employed in a first-round RT-PCR of the TCR CDR3. TCRdb re-analysed the multiplex PCR reads in MiXCR, keeping a single row per CDR3 protein. Here the sample spans roughly 500,000 distinct CDR3 sequences, around 13% being singletons. The sequenced sample consisted of blood. These receptors came from a woman aged 25 to 39 with Graves' hyperthyroidism that later progressed to Graves' ophthalmopathy.

The chain joins TRBV11-1 to TRBJ1-6; 9 bases align to TRBD1. V was pared by 4 bases and J by 7 bases, with 5 bases of the junction left unmatched. The CDR3 has 15 amino acids. CDR1 is SGHAT and CDR2 is FQDESV in the germline V gene (reference sequence). CDR3 loop: CASSWGTGGNSPLHF. The CDR3 DNA sequence: TGTGCCAGCAGCTGGGGAACAGGGGGCAATTCACCCCTCCACTTT.

This clonotype was recorded many times. The rearrangement links TRBV11-2 to TRBJ1-1; the D is unclear. Trimming cost V 3 bases and J 4 bases, with 15 bases left between them. The V gene's germline CDR1 is SGHAT and CDR2 FQNNGV. The CDR3 consists of 15 residues. CDR3 bases: TGTGCCAGCAGCTTTCAAGGTATCTTGGGCACTGAAGCTTTCTTT. This codes for CASSFQGILGTEAFF.

There are a few counts of this clonotype. The V and J genes are TRBV20-1 and TRBJ2-1, with D perhaps TRBD2 (5 bases). The CDR3 runs 13 residues. V gave up 4 bases and J gave up 1 base, with 8 bases separating them. Germline loops: CDR1 DFQATT, CDR2 SNEGSKA (reference sequence). For the CDR3, the DNA is TGCAGTGCTATCCGGACTTCCTACAATGAGCAGTTCTTC. Translated: CSAIRTSYNEQFF.

This clonotype has at least ten counts. The rearrangement uses TRBV29-1 and TRBJ1-2, with 8 bases fitting TRBD1. The CDR3 loop spans 11 amino acids. In germline, CDR1 is SQVTM, CDR2 ANQGSEA. V gave up 5 bases and J gave up 8 bases; unmatched junction bases: 4. CDR3 coding DNA: TGCAGCGTTAACAGGGGGAGCGGCTACACCTTC. Translation gives CSVNRGSGYTF.

Many counts were recorded for this clonotype. This chain links TRBV6-2 or TRBV6-3 with TRBJ2-7, with D perhaps assigned TRBD1 or TRBD2 (6 bases each). Germline V gives CDR1 MNHEY, CDR2 SVGEGT. The CDR3 contains 14 residues. The V end was cut by 6 bases, the J end by 3 bases, with 15 bases between. CDR3 region: CASSTRRDNYEQYF. The CDR3 nucleotides are TGTGCCAGCAGCACCAGGAGGGACAACTACGAGCAGTACTTC.

The table lists this clonotype with many counts. The V and J genes are TRBV7-9 and TRBJ1-4; unclear D gene. This CDR3 is built from 14 residues. Germline V gives CDR1 SEHNR, CDR2 FQNEAQ (reference sequence). Trimming left V 7 bases short and J 10 bases short, with 19 bases between. The chain's CDR3 is CASIQTGADGKLFF. The CDR3, as DNA: TGTGCCAGCATCCAGACCGGCGCTGACGGAAAACTGTTTTTT.

Only a few counts were recorded for this clonotype. The chain is built from TRBV20-1 and TRBJ1-4; maybe TRBD1 (6 bases). V was shortened by 5 bases and J by 5 bases, with 18 bases between the two germline ends. The CDR3 extends over 15 amino acids. Germline lookup yields CDR1 DFQATT and CDR2 SNEGSKA (reference sequence). The CDR3 DNA sequence: TGCAGTGCTGCAGGACAGACTAGCTTCAATGAAAAACTGTTTTTT. Translated, it gives CSAAGQTSFNEKLFF.

In this sample, this clonotype turned up many times. The rearrangement links TRBV29-1 to TRBJ1-1; TRBD1 might be the D (6 bases). The germline CDR1 and CDR2 sequences are SQVTM and ANQGSEA. V lost 7 bases and J lost 3, with 12 bases in between. The CDR3 has 12 amino acids. In nucleotides, the CDR3 is TGCAGCGCCGACAGGAAAGACACTGAAGCTTTCTTT. Its translation is CSADRKDTEAFF.

Only a few counts were recorded for this clonotype. The rearrangement uses TRBV5-1 and TRBJ2-2, with TRBD2 matching 10 bases. Germline lookup yields CDR1 SGHRS and CDR2 YFSETQ. This CDR3 region has 15 residues. The ends lost 6 bases at V and 3 bases at J; junction bases unmatched: 5. CDR3 nucleotides: TGCGCCAGCAATACCGGGACTAGCGACACCGGGGAGCTGTTTTTT. Protein product: CASNTGTSDTGELFF.

The rearrangement joins TRBV5-1 to TRBJ2-3, with 9 bases aligning to TRBD2. The germline gives CDR1 SGHRS, CDR2 YFSETQ. The CDR3 is 17 residues long. V was clipped by 0 bases and J by 5 bases; unmatched bases: 10. Here the CDR3 reads CASSLAGGRAREDTQYF. In DNA, the CDR3 is TGCGCCAGCAGCTTGGCCGGCGGGAGGGCCCGTGAAGATACGCAGTATTTT. Together with reference TRBV5-1 and TRBJ2-3, the CDR3 gives the full variable domain: KAGVTQTPRYLIKTRGQQVTLSCSPISGHRSVSWYQQTPGQGLQFLFEYFSETQRNKGNFPGRFSGRQFSNSRSEMNVSTLELGDSALYLCASSLAGGRAREDTQYFGPGTRLTVL.

This clonotype was recorded many times. The chain is built from TRBV27 and TRBJ2-3; either TRBD1 or TRBD2 may supply D (6 bases each). Trimming took 6 bases from V and 3 from J, leaving 16 bases between them. CDR1 is MNHEY and CDR2 is SMNVEV in the germline V gene (reference sequence). The CDR3 spans 15 residues. The CDR3 spells CASRLQGGGTDTQYF. The CDR3 nucleotides read TGTGCCAGCAGGTTACAGGGAGGAGGGACAGATACGCAGTATTTT.

This clonotype occurred many times. The V gene is TRBV30, the J gene TRBJ1-1; maybe TRBD1 (5 bases). Germline loops: CDR1 GTSNPN, CDR2 SVGIG (reference sequence). This CDR3 contains 12 residues. Trimming shortened V by 0 bases and J by 6 bases, and 8 bases separated the two germline ends. CDR3 in DNA: TGTGCCTGGAGTGTATCGGGGGCTGAAGCTTTCTTT. Encoded protein: CAWSVSGAEAFF.

This rearrangement joins TRBV7-9 to TRBJ2-7; D gene unclear. The V end lost 6 bases, the J end lost 1 base, and 13 bases lay between the germline ends. This CDR3 has 14 residues. Germline CDR1 reads SEHNR; CDR2 reads FQNEAQ (reference sequence). The CDR3 sequence is CASSPPTESYEQYF. The DNA for the CDR3 is TGTGCCAGCAGTCCTCCGACGGAGTCCTACGAGCAGTACTTC.

This clonotype was picked up many times. V is TRBV30 and J is TRBJ2-5, with TRBD1 matching over 9 bases. Germline V lookup: CDR1 GTSNPN, CDR2 SVGIG (reference sequence). The CDR3 totals 14 residues. Trimming cost V 3 bases and J 5 bases; bases outside gene matches: 7. CDR3 sequence: CAWSGQGFSETQYF. Written as DNA, the CDR3 is TGTGCCTGGAGCGGACAGGGGTTTTCTGAGACCCAGTACTTC.

This clonotype was counted ten times or more. V gene TRBV15 combines with J gene TRBJ2-1; 10 nucleotides agree with TRBD2. This CDR3 spans 14 amino acids. Germline V lookup: CDR1 LNHNV, CDR2 YYDKDF (reference sequence). The V and J ends lost 2 bases and 10 bases, in that order; junction bases with no gene match: 5. CDR3 nucleotide sequence: TGTGCCACCAGCAGACTAGCGGGAGTGGACGAGCAGTTCTTC. Protein product: CATSRLAGVDEQFF.

This clonotype showed up many times. CDR3 loop: CASSPPSGTVNSYEQYF. In DNA form, the CDR3 reads TGTGCCAGCTCACCGCCCTCCGGGACAGTTAACTCCTACGAGCAGTACTTC. The chain joins TRBV18 to TRBJ2-7; 7 bases line up with TRBD1. Unmatched junction bases numbered 11, after V lost 3 bases and J lost 0 bases. Germline V gene sequence: CDR1 KGHSH, CDR2 LQKENI. CDR3 size: 17 residues.

The chain is built from TRBV24-1 and TRBJ1-5; TRBD1 matches 7 bases. Germline CDR1 reads KGHDR; CDR2 reads SFDVKD. V shed 4 bases and J 3 bases; nucleotides not matched to a gene: 8. The CDR3 totals 16 residues. CDR3 sequence (DNA): TGTGCCACCAGTGAGACAGGGTACGGATTCAATCAGCCCCAGCATTTT. It translates to CATSETGYGFNQPQHF.

This clonotype was detected ten times or more. The chain is built from TRBV7-2 and TRBJ2-7; no definite D call. The CDR3 runs to 15 residues. Germline lookup yields CDR1 SGHTA and CDR2 FQGNSA. V lost 1 base and J 5 bases, leaving 15 bases between the germline ends. CDR3 coding DNA: TGTGCCAGCAGCTTAGATTTCGGGCGCCTAAACGAGCAGTACTTC. It is translated as CASSLDFGRLNEQYF.

This clonotype was detected only a few times. The rearrangement links TRBV3-1 to TRBJ1-4; 7 bases align to TRBD1. Germline V lookup: CDR1 LGHDT, CDR2 YNNKEL (reference sequence). CDR3 length equals 16 residues. Trimming removed 0 bases from V and 4 bases from J; junction bases left unmatched: 5. The CDR3 spells CASSQERGRDNEKLFF. The DNA of the CDR3 is TGTGCCAGCAGCCAAGAGAGGGGGCGGGATAATGAAAAACTGTTTTTT. Combining the CDR3 with reference TRBV3-1 and TRBJ1-4 gives the whole variable domain DTAVSQTPKYLVTQMGNDKSIKCEQNLGHDTMYWYKQDSKKFLKIMFSYNNKELIINETVPNRFSPKSPDKAHLNLHINSLELGDSAVYFCASSQERGRDNEKLFFGSGTQLSVL.

This clonotype has ten or more counts. V and J are TRBV2 and TRBJ1-6; D call uncertain. V shed 4 bases and J shed 7 bases, with 8 bases lying between them. The CDR3 covers 13 residues. Germline CDR1 is SNHLY and CDR2 is FYNNEI. DNA for the CDR3: TGTGCCAGCAGTGGCGATTGGAATTCACCCCTCCACTTT. It codes for CASSGDWNSPLHF.

In its sample, this clonotype was seen many times. The chain employs TRBV10-3 and TRBJ2-1; TRBD2 is a possible D gene (6 bases). Germline V CDR1 and CDR2: ENHRY, SYGVKD. The ends were cut back, 3 bases at V and 7 bases at J, with 16 bases in the middle. This CDR3 comprises 15 residues. The CDR3 sequence is CAISESAGSGNEQFF. The CDR3 nucleotides read TGTGCCATCAGTGAAAGTGCAGGTAGCGGTAATGAGCAGTTCTTC.

V usage is TRBV19 and J usage is TRBJ2-2; D not certain. V was cut by 7 bases and J by 4 bases, with 4 bases left in between. Germline CDR1 LNHDA, CDR2 SQIVND (reference sequence). The CDR3 is 11 amino acids. The CDR3 region is CASKATGELFF. CDR3 in DNA: TGTGCCAGTAAGGCCACCGGGGAGCTGTTTTTT. Combining the CDR3 with reference TRBV19 and TRBJ2-2 gives the whole variable domain DGGITQSPKYLFRKEGQNVTLSCEQNLNHDAMYWYRQDPGQGLRLIYYSQIVNDFQKGDIAEGYSVSREKKESFPLTVTSAQKNPTAFYLCASKATGELFFGEGSRLTVL.

In this sample, this clonotype turned up many times. The V call is TRBV29-1, the J call TRBJ2-3; D assignment may be TRBD1 or TRBD2 (5 bases each). This CDR3 region has 10 residues. Germline CDR1 SQVTM, CDR2 ANQGSEA. Trimming pared 6 bases from V and 8 bases from J, leaving 9 bases between. The CDR3 bases are TGCAGCGTGCTGGGGGTTACGCAGTATTTT. Translating gives CSVLGVTQYF.

This chain joins TRBV11-2 and TRBJ1-1; D call uncertain. There are 16 residues in the CDR3. Germline V gene data show CDR1 as SGHAT and CDR2 as FQNNGV. Trimming stripped 1 base from V and 6 bases from J, with 18 bases between. In nucleotides, the CDR3 is TGTGCCAGCAGCTTAGCTACCGGGTTGGTGGGCCCTGAAGCTTTCTTT. It specifies CASSLATGLVGPEAFF. Full variable domain (missing parts from reference TRBV11-2 and TRBJ1-1): EAGVAQSPRYKIIEKRQSVAFWCNPISGHATLYWYQQILGQGPKLLIQFQNNGVVDDSQLPKDRFSAERLKGVDSTLKIQPAKLEDSAVYLCASSLATGLVGPEAFFGQGTRLTVV.

This chain uses TRBV6-1 with TRBJ2-1; D is unclear. This CDR3 comprises 13 residues. Per germline, CDR1 MNHNS and CDR2 SASEGT. V lost 5 bases and J 2 bases, leaving 7 bases between the germline ends. The CDR3 bases are TGTGCCAGCAGTCCCGTAACCTACAATGAGCAGTTCTTC. Translated: CASSPVTYNEQFF.

The rearrangement uses TRBV27 and TRBJ2-1; TRBD2 aligns across 12 bases. Germline CDR1 reads MNHEY; CDR2 reads SMNVEV (reference sequence). This CDR3 is 15 amino acids long. The V segment lost 4 bases and the J segment 7 bases; nucleotides outside the gene matches: 5. The CDR3 protein is CASSSLAGGDNEQFF. CDR3 DNA: TGTGCCAGCAGTTCGCTAGCGGGAGGGGATAATGAGCAGTTCTTC.

V and J are TRBV20-1 and TRBJ2-3; 10 bases are a match to TRBD1. The CDR3 is 14 residues long. Per the germline V gene, CDR1 is DFQATT and CDR2 is SNEGSKA (reference sequence). V lost 5 bases, J lost 3 bases, and 5 bases stayed unmatched. Here the CDR3 reads CSAGDRGWTDTQYF. The CDR3 nucleotides are TGCAGTGCTGGGGACAGGGGTTGGACAGATACGCAGTATTTT.

This clonotype has a count of ten or more. A clone one base away is much larger, so this may be a read error. The chain carries TRBV2 and TRBJ2-1; D gene uncertain. Trimming stripped 4 bases from V and 9 bases from J, with 19 bases between. Germline loops: CDR1 SNHLY, CDR2 FYNNEI. The length of the CDR3 is 15 residues. The CDR3 region is CASSVSGSSTGEQFF. The CDR3 region has the DNA TGTGCCAGCAGTGTAAGTGGGTCTTCAACGGGTGAGCAGTTCTTC.

The chain uses TRBV6-2 or TRBV6-3 and TRBJ2-6, with D unclear. CDR3 length equals 15 residues. The V end was cut by 2 bases, the J end by 2 bases, with 7 bases between. Germline V gene lookup returns CDR1 MNHEY and CDR2 SVGEGT. The CDR3 region has the DNA TGTGCCAGCAGTTACGGGTTTGCTGGGGCCAACGTCCTGACTTTC. Translated, it gives CASSYGFAGANVLTF.

This clonotype showed up many times. The chain links TRBV2 to TRBJ2-3; TRBD2 matches 11 bases. Germline-derived CDR1 and CDR2 are SNHLY and FYNNEI. The CDR3 runs 17 residues. V lost 5 bases and J lost 3; bases outside the gene matches: 10. The CDR3 is CASSLETSGSRTDTQYF. The CDR3 DNA reads TGTGCCAGCAGTTTAGAAACTAGCGGGAGCAGAACAGATACGCAGTATTTT.

This clonotype has a count of ten or more. The gene calls are TRBV5-1 and TRBJ1-6; unclear D gene. CDR1 and CDR2 from the germline V gene are SGHRS and YFSETQ. This CDR3 comprises 15 residues. The V end lost 0 bases, the J end lost 5 bases, and 9 bases lay between the germline ends. The CDR3 nucleotides are TGCGCCAGCAGCTTGGTGGCAGACAATAATTCACCCCTCCACTTT. It is translated as CASSLVADNNSPLHF.